The clone carrying this TCR beta chain was counted only a few times. A much larger clonotype is one base distant, so this may be a read error. First-strand cDNA used TRAV- and TRBV-specific primers, covering alpha and beta chains. TCR amplification involved about 20 PCR cycles with a constant-region primer and V-primer adapter. mRNA, once isolated, was amplified by in vitro transcription. TCRdb re-called the reads through MiXCR, storing one row per CDR3 protein. The data contain 65,000 to 95,000 distinct CDR3 sequences, approximately 17% of them singletons. The sample belongs to a study of low-dose radiotherapy and immunotherapy resistance in tumors. CDR1 is SGHVS and CDR2 is FQNEAQ in the germline V gene. Germline trimming cut 4 bases from V and 10 bases from J; bases unmatched to any gene: 8. The CDR3 length is 14 residues. The time point: before trial treatment. Each donor was administered nivolumab, ipilimumab, aspirin, low-dose cyclophosphamide and low-dose radiotherapy. Those eligible were patients bearing advanced solid tumors lacking tumor-infiltrating lymphocytes.

The sequence derives from a male donor with prostate cancer. The rearrangement links TRBV7-8 to TRBJ2-1; 9 bases match TRBD1. The sample consisted of PBMCs, taken before treatment. The CDR3 is CASSWGTGTYEQFF. Here the CDR3 DNA reads TGTGCCAGCAGCTGGGGGACAGGGACCTACGAGCAGTTCTTC.